This is a list of T cell receptor beta chains from one sample in a study of shared clonotypes between healthy human individuals. TCRdb keeps only in-frame clones here, not all; method: immunoSEQ multiplex PCR. The sample has 2,500,000 or so clones; more than 85% are singletons. The sequencing input was naive CD4+ T cells from PBMCs. These receptors came from a man between 18 and 29 years old in good health. Some clones in this sample may be carry-over from other donors' samples. Both conserved end residues are part of each CDR3. Clone size is shown for a subset of rows, as once, few, many or a class of expanded clone.

>TRBV5-1|once|TRBJ2-3
CASSPGTGTDTQYF
>TRBV28|few|TRBJ1-1
CASNGNTEAFF
>TRBV7-9|NA|TRBJ2-2
CASSLVRTRDSTGELFF
>TRBV9|once|TRBJ2-6
CASSPTTSGANVLTF
>TRBV9|NA|TRBJ2-7
CASSPRTGSSYEQYF
>TRBV5-1|NA|TRBJ1-6
CASSSGGINSPLHF
>TRBV7-6|NA|TRBJ1-1
CATEGAPNTEAFF
>TRBV29-1|few|TRBJ1-1
CSVGILPGNTEAFF
>TRBV11-2|NA|TRBJ1-2
CASSLTANYGYTF
>TRBV5-1|NA|TRBJ2-2
CASTKAGELFF